One sample yielded the 13 T cell receptor beta chains listed below, sequenced in a study of cytomegalovirus exposure and HLA in healthy donors. In the PCR, 60 Vbeta and 13 Jbeta primers were used. Some clones are missing from TCRdb's copy, which holds only in-frame ones; the method was immunoSEQ multiplex PCR. This sample carries 170,000 or so clones, roughly 84% of them seen once, and the ten largest clones take around 6.6%. The specimen was PBMCs. These receptor sequences come from a man aged 50 to 59 in good health and CMV-seropositive.

The chain is built from TRBV27 and TRBJ2-7; maybe TRBD2 (5 bases). From germline, CDR1 is MNHEY and CDR2 SMNVEV (reference sequence). The CDR3 loop spans 14 amino acids. Trimming cost V 4 bases and J 2 bases, with 12 bases left between them. CDR3 sequence (DNA): TGTGCCAGCAGTTCCCGGGGTAAAGCCTACGAGCAGTACTTC. Protein sequence: CASSSRGKAYEQYF.

The chain carries TRBV6-5 and TRBJ2-3, with a possible D match to TRBD2 (5 bases). Per germline, CDR1 MNHEY and CDR2 SVGAGI. CDR3 size: 15 residues. The ends were cut back, 2 bases at V and 0 bases at J, with 9 bases in the middle. CDR3 nucleotides: TGTGCCAGCAGTTACCGGGGAGATAGCACAGATACGCAGTATTTT. It encodes CASSYRGDSTDTQYF.

This clone was observed once. The genes are TRBV7-8 and TRBJ2-7; D possibly corresponds to TRBD2 (6 bases). Deletions cut 1 base from V and 5 bases from J, with 12 bases between. The CDR3 is made up of 14 amino acids. Germline V gene data show CDR1 as SGHVS and CDR2 as FQNEAQ. As DNA, the CDR3 is TGTGCCAGCAGCTTAGTGGGCAGGGAGGACGAGCAGTACGTC. Protein product: CASSLVGREDEQYV.

Here the CDR3 reads CASTTSFSGRGEQFF. In nucleotides, the CDR3 is TGTGCCAGCACAACTAGTTTTAGCGGGAGAGGTGAGCAGTTCTTC. The chain couples TRBV19 to TRBJ2-1; 9 bases map to TRBD2. This CDR3 has 15 residues. With V trimmed by 9 bases and J by 9 bases, 15 bases remained unmatched. In germline, CDR1 is LNHDA, CDR2 SQIVND (reference sequence).

This chain links TRBV11-2 with TRBJ2-7; 7 bases match TRBD2. CDR1 is SGHAT, CDR2 FQNNGV, per germline. V dropped 4 bases and J dropped 3; count of bases not matched to a gene: 9. There are 15 residues in the CDR3. The CDR3 coding sequence is TGTGCCAGCAGCTCCCTGGGGGGGAGAGGCTACGAGCAGTACGTC. Translation gives CASSSLGGRGYEQYV.

The rearrangement joins TRBV9 to TRBJ2-1, with D possibly being TRBD2 (5 bases). The CDR3 is 15 amino acids. Germline CDR1 SGDLS, CDR2 YYNGEE. With 4 bases removed from V and 5 bases from J, the gap between germline ends came to 16 bases. CDR3 in amino acids: CASSPYGAENNEQFF. The CDR3 DNA sequence: TGTGCCAGCAGCCCCTATGGAGCGGAAAACAATGAGCAGTTCTTC. Full variable domain (missing parts from reference TRBV9 and TRBJ2-1): DSGVTQTPKHLITATGQRVTLRCSPRSGDLSVYWYQQSLDQGLQFLIQYYNGEERAKGNILERFSAQQFPDLHSELNLSSLELGDSALYFCASSPYGAENNEQFFGPGTRLTVL.

The chain is built from TRBV2 and TRBJ2-1, with TRBD2 as a possible D gene (6 bases). Trimming pared 2 bases from V and 7 bases from J, leaving 12 bases between. The CDR3 runs 14 residues. Looked up from germline, CDR1 is SNHLY and CDR2 is FYNNEI. In DNA, the CDR3 is TGTGCCAGCAGTGAACTATTGGGGGGAAATGAGCAGTTCTTC. Its translation is CASSELLGGNEQFF.

In regard to this clone: It is unclear where the CDR3 begins or ends on the DNA, so no DNA is shown, and the CDR3 is as TCRdb lists it. This chain links TRBV21-1 with TRBJ2-7; TRBD1 was called by the table and not checked on the DNA. TRBV21-1 is a documented pseudogene. The CDR3 is 15 amino acids long, termini counted. This chain's CDR3 is CASSKVGTGADEQYF.

CDR3: CASSGGQGIISYEQYV. CDR3 nucleotide sequence: TGTGCCAGCAGTGGAGGACAGGGGATCATCTCCTACGAGCAGTACGTC. This chain links TRBV6-1 with TRBJ2-7; TRBD1 agrees at 9 bases. This CDR3 is 16 amino acids long. Per germline, CDR1 MNHNS and CDR2 SASEGT. V shed 4 bases, J shed 0 bases, and the junction held 7 bases outside the gene matches.

This chain uses TRBV11-2 with TRBJ2-1; weak D call: TRBD1 (6 bases). Germline CDR1 SGHAT, CDR2 FQNNGV. V lost 3 bases and J 9 bases, leaving 12 bases between the germline ends. The CDR3 sequence is 13 residues long. The CDR3 loop is CASSFPRGGEQFF. As DNA, the CDR3 is TGTGCCAGCAGCTTCCCGCGAGGGGGTGAGCAGTTCTTC.

CDR3 sequence reads: CAWTAENTDTQYF. CDR3 coding DNA: TGTGCCTGGACAGCGGAGAATACAGATACGCAGTATTTT. The gene calls are TRBV30 and TRBJ2-3, with D possibly matching TRBD2 (5 bases). V lost 4 bases and J 3 bases, leaving 11 bases between the germline ends. CDR3 length equals 13 residues. Germline V gene lookup returns CDR1 GTSNPN and CDR2 SVGIG (reference sequence).

This chain's CDR3 is CASSLGGTSSEKLFF. In nucleotides, the CDR3 is TGCGCCAGCAGCTTGGGTGGGACTTCTAGTGAAAAACTGTTTTTT. This chain connects TRBV5-1 to TRBJ1-4; perhaps TRBD1 as D (5 bases). V lost 0 bases to trimming and J lost 7 bases, with 13 bases between them. The CDR3 extends over 15 amino acids. Germline V lookup: CDR1 SGHRS, CDR2 YFSETQ.

The J gene is TRBJ2-1, the V gene TRBV12-5; D is perhaps TRBD2 (5 bases). Germline V gives CDR1 LGHNT, CDR2 FRNRAP. The CDR3 loop spans 15 amino acids. V was clipped by 2 bases and J by 5 bases, with 13 bases between them. In DNA, the CDR3 is TGTGCTAGTGGTTTGAGGACTCCGGTAAACAATGAGCAGTTCTTC. Translating gives CASGLRTPVNNEQFF. Combining the CDR3 with reference TRBV12-5 and TRBJ2-1 gives the whole variable domain DARVTQTPRHKVTEMGQEVTMRCQPILGHNTVFWYRQTMMQGLELLAYFRNRAPLDDSGMPKDRFSAEMPDATLATLKIQPSEPRDSAVYFCASGLRTPVNNEQFFGPGTRLTVL.